The subject of this entry is one TCR beta chain. This sample is drawn from a study of blood T cell repertoires in COVID-19. The table came from immunoSEQ multiplex PCR; TCRdb's copy has only in-frame clones and leaves some out. The sample includes fewer than 130,000 clones, around 89% of them seen just once. The sequence came from a woman between 50 and 59 years old with acute or convalescent COVID-19. What was sequenced was peripheral blood.

The CDR3 protein is CASRPGQGTDTQYF. The CDR3, as DNA: TGTGCCAGCAGACCCGGACAGGGTACAGATACGCAGTATTTT. The rearrangement links TRBV2 to TRBJ2-3; TRBD1 matches at 8 bases. Trimming cost V 6 bases and J 3 bases; bases outside gene matches: 5. The CDR3 length is 14 residues. Germline CDR1 and CDR2: SNHLY and FYNNEI.